This TCR beta chain was found in a study of identical twins. Germline V CDR1 and CDR2: MGHRA, YSYEKL. V lost 0 bases, J lost 4 bases, and 8 bases stayed unmatched. The CDR3 sequence is 16 residues long. At least ten counts were recorded for this clonotype. Its specificity is unknown. TCRdb analysed the 5' RACE reads with MiXCR anew, one entry per CDR3 protein. The repertoire holds some 200,000 distinct CDR3 sequences, with 7.5% as singletons. The study, taken as a whole, reports: Twins shared beta out-of-frame sequences in excess, but this excess was weaker. Models underestimated out-of-frame TCR alpha sharing in monozygotic twins.

These sequences were also reported in another study, on yellow fever vaccine responses in identical twins.

The specimen was memory (CD45RO+) T cells sorted from blood. The chain has TRBV4-1 and TRBJ2-7; 8 nucleotides match TRBD1. This sequence originates from a woman aged 18 to 35 in good health. CDR3 protein: CASSQDSAGGYYEQYF. In DNA, the CDR3 is TGCGCCAGCAGCCAAGATTCCGCAGGGGGCTATTACGAGCAGTACTTC.